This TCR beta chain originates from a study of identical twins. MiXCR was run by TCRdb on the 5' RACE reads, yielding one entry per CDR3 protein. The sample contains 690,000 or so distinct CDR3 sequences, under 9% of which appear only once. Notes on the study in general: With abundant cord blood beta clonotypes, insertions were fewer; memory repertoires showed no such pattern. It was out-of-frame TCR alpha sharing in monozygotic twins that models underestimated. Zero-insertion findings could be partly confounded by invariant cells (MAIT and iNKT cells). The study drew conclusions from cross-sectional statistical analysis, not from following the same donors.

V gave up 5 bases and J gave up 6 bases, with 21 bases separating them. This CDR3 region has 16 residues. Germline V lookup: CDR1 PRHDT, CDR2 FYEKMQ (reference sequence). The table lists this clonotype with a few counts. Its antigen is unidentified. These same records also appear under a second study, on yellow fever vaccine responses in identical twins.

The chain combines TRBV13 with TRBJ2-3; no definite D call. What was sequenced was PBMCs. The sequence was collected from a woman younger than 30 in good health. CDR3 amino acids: CASSPPSDYRRDTQYF. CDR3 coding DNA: TGTGCCAGCAGCCCACCCTCGGATTACCGACGGGATACGCAGTATTTT.